This is a list of T cell receptor beta chains from one sample in a study of blood T cell repertoires in COVID-19. The repertoire was sequenced with immunoSEQ multiplex PCR; TCRdb's copy has only in-frame clones and lacks some. The repertoire has 150,000 to 200,000 clones, about 85% of them found once; the top ten carry approximately 23%. Specimen: PBMCs or T cells enriched from blood (not recorded which). The receptors were sampled from a middle-aged woman in a cohort exposed to, infected with or recovered from COVID-19 (not recorded which). CDR3s include the opening cysteine and the closing phenylalanine or tryptophan. A D gene is named only where the DNA matches it firmly. Size is omitted from some rows. Given values are once, few, many or a class for expanded clones.

>TRBJ1-3|.|.|TRBV4-2
CASSQDAARNTIYF
TGTGCCAGCAGCCAAGATGCTGCGCGAAACACCATATATTTT
>TRBJ2-7|.|.|TRBV27
CASSLSPTRGAYEQYF
TGTGCCAGCAGTTTATCCCCTACCCGGGGTGCCTACGAGCAGTACTTC
>TRBJ1-2|.|.|TRBV20-1
CSASGGSYGYTF
TGCAGTGCTAGTGGAGGAAGCTATGGCTACACCTTC
>TRBJ2-7|.|TRBD1|TRBV7-9
CASGRGSSDEQYF
TGTGCCAGCGGCAGGGGGAGCTCTGACGAGCAGTACTTC
>TRBJ2-7|.|TRBD1|TRBV5-1
CASSFQGAYEQYF
TGCGCCAGCAGCTTTCAGGGGGCCTACGAGCAGTACTTC
>TRBJ2-6|once|.|TRBV4-1
CASSQDARGSGANVLTF
TGCGCCAGCAGCCAAGATGCCAGGGGCTCTGGGGCCAACGTCCTGACTTTC
>TRBJ2-3|.|TRBD1|TRBV25-1
CASSETRTGADTQYF
TGTGCCAGCAGTGAAACTAGGACAGGGGCAGATACGCAGTATTTT
>TRBJ2-5|.|TRBD1|TRBV3-1/TRBV3-2
CASSQEPAGGKETQYF
TGTGCCAGCAGCCAAGAACCGGCAGGGGGAAAAGAGACCCAGTACTTC
>TRBJ2-3|.|TRBD2|TRBV4-1
CASRLGQTSGKVDTQYF
TGCGCCAGCAGACTGGGTCAGACTAGCGGGAAAGTAGATACGCAGTATTTT
>TRBJ2-7|.|.|TRBV19
CASEAQGSYEQYF
TGTGCCAGTGAAGCGCAGGGGTCCTACGAGCAGTACTTC
>TRBJ2-3|.|.|TRBV7-9
CASSIKDTQYF
TGTGCCAGCAGCATCAAAGATACGCAGTATTTT
>TRBJ2-7|.|.|TRBV13
CASSLAQATYEQYF
TGTGCCAGCAGCTTAGCGCAGGCAACCTACGAGCAGTACTTC
>TRBJ1-2|.|TRBD1|TRBV29-1
CSVIGGGQGFGYTF
TGCAGCGTTATTGGCGGGGGACAGGGTTTCGGCTACACCTTC
>TRBJ2-5|.|.|TRBV9
CASSRGGSPETQYF
TGTGCCAGCAGTAGAGGGGGATCACCGGAGACCCAGTACTTC
>TRBJ1-1|.|.|TRBV7-2
CASSLGSTQGQGAFF
TGTGCCAGCAGCTTAGGATCTACTCAGGGCCAGGGAGCTTTCTTT
>TRBJ1-1|once|.|TRBV7-9
CASSQKTGNTEAFF
TGTGCCAGCAGCCAGAAGACAGGGAACACTGAAGCTTTCTTT
>TRBJ1-4|.|.|TRBV11-2
CASSSGAGREKLFF
TGTGCCAGCAGCTCGGGCGCCGGGAGGGAAAAACTGTTTTTT
>TRBJ2-3|.|TRBD2|TRBV5-1
CASSAGTSLPTDTQYF
TGCGCCAGCAGCGCCGGGACTAGCCTTCCTACAGATACGCAGTATTTT
>TRBJ2-2|.|.|TRBV12-3/TRBV12-4
CASSNLNTGELFF
TGTGCCAGCAGTAATCTGAACACCGGGGAGCTGTTTTTT
>TRBJ1-1|.|.|TRBV7-8
CASSSSPRGNTEAFF
TGTGCCAGCAGTTCCTCCCCCAGGGGGAACACTGAAGCTTTCTTT
>TRBJ1-2|.|.|TRBV3-1/TRBV3-2
CASSQVHQDYGYTF
TGTGCCAGCAGCCAAGTTCATCAGGACTATGGCTACACCTTC
>TRBJ1-2|once|.|TRBV3-1/TRBV3-2
CASSQDLAANYGYTF
TGTGCCAGCAGCCAAGATTTGGCAGCTAACTATGGCTACACCTTC
>TRBJ2-1|.|TRBD1|TRBV5-1
CASSPTDRVPLDEQFF
TGCGCCAGCAGCCCAACGGACAGGGTCCCCTTGGATGAGCAGTTCTTC
>TRBJ1-1|few|.|TRBV27
CASSLWGRTEAFF
TGTGCCAGCAGTTTATGGGGGAGGACTGAAGCTTTCTTT
>TRBJ2-7|.|TRBD2|TRBV5-1
CASSGTGTSGRAYEQYF
TGCGCCAGCAGCGGAACCGGGACTAGCGGGAGGGCCTACGAGCAGTACTTC
>TRBJ2-7|.|TRBD1|TRBV10-2
CATTPGTVGYEQYF
TGCGCCACCACACCCGGGACAGTGGGATACGAGCAGTACTTC
>TRBJ1-1|few|.|TRBV5-5
CASSLGRGNTEAFF
TGTGCCAGCAGCTTGGGCAGGGGAAACACTGAAGCTTTCTTT
>TRBJ1-1|few|.|TRBV29-1
CSVEEIGRGNLGEAFF
TGCAGCGTTGAAGAAATCGGGCGGGGGAATTTGGGTGAAGCTTTCTTT
>TRBJ1-1|.|.|TRBV5-1
CASSSDSLRPEHPKNTEAFF
TGCGCCAGCAGCTCGGACAGTTTAAGACCCGAACACCCAAAGAACACTGAAGCTTTCTTT
>TRBJ1-1|.|.|TRBV5-1
CASTWGGTEAFF
TGCGCCAGCACCTGGGGGGGCACTGAAGCTTTCTTT
>TRBJ2-7|few|.|TRBV7-8
CASSLAPTPYEQYF
TGTGCCAGCAGCTTAGCTCCTACGCCCTACGAGCAGTACTTC